This is a list of T cell receptor beta chains from one sample in a study of human thymus T cells. The data were produced by immunoSEQ multiplex PCR, yet TCRdb's version contains in-frame clones alone and is incomplete. This sample yields tens of thousands of clones, of which 90% to 95% are seen a single time; around 0.034% belongs to the top ten. The sequenced material came from thymus tissue. Receptor source: a girl under three years old with a congenital heart defect but otherwise immunologically healthy. CDR3s include the opening cysteine and the closing phenylalanine or tryptophan. The order of the fields is J gene, D gene, V gene, clone size, CDR3 protein, CDR3 DNA. The D gene is left open where the match is weak. Size is omitted from some rows. Given values are once, few, many or a class for expanded clones.

TRBJ2-7,-,TRBV29-1,-,CSVGSGSLLYEQYF,TGCAGCGTTGGTAGTGGGAGTTTACTCTACGAGCAGTACTTC
TRBJ1-4,TRBD1,TRBV5-4,-,CASRVGQGVEKLFF,TGTGCCAGCAGAGTTGGACAGGGTGTTGAAAAACTGTTTTTT
TRBJ2-1,TRBD2,TRBV2,-,CASTVETSVPHNEQFF,TGTGCCAGCACCGTCGAAACTAGCGTTCCCCACAATGAGCAGTTCTTC
TRBJ1-4,-,TRBV19,-,CASSLSQASNEKLFF,TGTGCCAGTAGTCTCTCACAGGCGTCTAATGAAAAACTGTTTTTT
TRBJ2-3,-,TRBV11-3,-,CASSFYADTDTQYF,TGTGCCAGCAGCTTTTACGCTGACACAGATACGCAGTATTTT
TRBJ2-1,TRBD1,TRBV25-1,once,CASSVGDRPEGEQFF,TGTGCCAGCAGTGTTGGGGACAGGCCCGAGGGTGAGCAGTTCTTC
TRBJ2-1,TRBD2,TRBV29-1,-,CSVGPSREGVDEQFF,TGCAGCGTTGGCCCCTCTCGGGAGGGAGTCGATGAGCAGTTCTTC
TRBJ2-3,TRBD2,TRBV15,-,CATRKVAGGDTQYF,TGTGCCACCAGAAAAGTAGCGGGAGGCGATACGCAGTATTTT
TRBJ2-3,-,TRBV27,-,CASRQPGGTSTDTQYF,TGTGCCAGCAGGCAACCAGGTGGAACTAGCACAGATACGCAGTATTTT
TRBJ1-4,TRBD1,TRBV14,-,CASSQYRGRGEKLFF,TGTGCCAGCAGCCAGTACAGGGGGCGCGGTGAAAAACTGTTTTTT
TRBJ2-7,-,TRBV10-3,-,CAISDPDYEQYF,TGTGCCATCAGTGACCCGGACTACGAGCAGTACTTC
TRBJ2-5,-,TRBV19,-,CASSLRRGQETQYF,TGTGCCAGTAGTCTTCGACGGGGCCAAGAGACCCAGTACTTC
TRBJ2-7,-,TRBV15,-,CATSRDRQPQPRFYEQYF,TGTGCCACCAGCAGAGACAGACAGCCTCAGCCCCGTTTCTACGAGCAGTACTTC
TRBJ2-3,-,TRBV7-2,once,CASSLEIGGSQFTDTQYF,TGTGCCAGCAGCTTAGAAATTGGGGGCAGCCAATTCACAGATACGCAGTATTTT
TRBJ2-7,-,TRBV29-1,-,CSVESANRTRGFYEQYF,TGCAGCGTTGAATCGGCCAACAGGACCCGCGGGTTCTACGAGCAGTACTTC
TRBJ2-2,TRBD2,TRBV9,-,CASSDPPPGTSGRGTGELFF,TGTGCCAGCAGCGATCCACCGCCCGGGACTAGCGGGAGGGGGACCGGGGAGCTGTTTTTT
TRBJ1-1,TRBD1,TRBV6-1,-,CASSGQGGAVQIRNTEAFF,TGTGCCAGCAGTGGGCAGGGGGGAGCGGTTCAAATAAGGAACACTGAAGCTTTCTTT
TRBJ2-3,TRBD2,TRBV4-3,-,CASSLAGGPGDTQYF,TGCGCCAGCAGCTTAGCGGGAGGGCCGGGTGATACGCAGTATTTT
TRBJ2-7,TRBD2,TRBV28,-,CASSFPQRERCYEQYF,TGTGCCAGCAGTTTCCCCCAGCGGGAGAGATGCTACGAGCAGTACTTC
TRBJ2-6,-,TRBV6-4,-,CASSLFGTLPPGANVLTF,TGTGCCAGCAGTCTCTTTGGCACCTTACCACCTGGGGCCAACGTCCTGACTTTC
TRBJ2-1,-,TRBV9,-,CASSVVWSGSYNEQFF,TGTGCCAGCAGCGTAGTGTGGTCCGGCTCCTACAATGAGCAGTTCTTC
TRBJ2-7,-,TRBV11-3,-,CASSRGEAYEQYF,TGTGCCAGCAGCCGCGGGGAGGCCTACGAGCAGTACTTC
TRBJ1-4,-,TRBV5-5,-,CASSVLSPFNEKLFF,TGTGCCAGCAGCGTACTTTCGCCCTTTAATGAAAAACTGTTTTTT
TRBJ1-3,-,TRBV7-2,-,CASSLAVGPRTGNTIYF,TGTGCCAGCAGCTTAGCCGTCGGGCCCCGGACAGGAAACACCATATATTTT
TRBJ1-4,-,TRBV6-4,-,CASRVNGATNEKLFF,TGTGCCAGCCGCGTAAACGGGGCCACTAATGAAAAACTGTTTTTT
TRBJ2-5,-,TRBV6-5,few,CASSYSKSQSQETQYF,TGTGCCAGCAGTTACTCGAAGTCGCAGTCCCAAGAGACCCAGTACTTC
TRBJ2-1,-,TRBV7-6,few,CASSLSSRVQFF,TGTGCCAGCAGCCTTTCCTCCAGGGTGCAGTTCTTC
TRBJ2-7,-,TRBV5-4,-,CASSLLNGSYEQYF,TGTGCCAGCAGCTTGCTCAATGGCTCCTACGAGCAGTACTTC
TRBJ2-1,-,TRBV19,-,CASSISALCDEQFF,TGTGCCAGTAGTATATCAGCTCTTTGCGATGAGCAGTTCTTC
TRBJ2-7,-,TRBV11-2,-,CASSLNPFDTSRDEQYF,TGTGCCAGCAGCTTAAATCCCTTTGACACCTCGAGGGACGAGCAGTACTTC
TRBJ2-3,TRBD2,TRBV18,-,CASSPGLAGNADTQYF,TGTGCCAGCTCACCGGGACTAGCGGGAAACGCAGATACGCAGTATTTT